Described below is a single T cell receptor beta chain sequence and its context. Its antigen is still unknown. Base qualities were left out, and no much larger clone turns up one base away. This record comes from a study of long-term antiretroviral therapy in people with HIV (dated by TCRdb to 2022 to 2024). A note on the overall study: The earliest samples were collected approximately a decade before the 2015 WHO recommendation for immediate ART, a period when ART was typically delayed until CD4 counts fell. A total of 192 cryopreserved PBMC samples came from 30 or so adults with confirmed HIV infection and were collected serially over a mean of about 6 years (range 1-12). Whether ART initiation and durable HIV suppression were associated with changes in peripheral blood TRB repertoire composition and diversity was tested in a retrospective serial study. Among the 25 to 30 participants with HIV, eleven were female. No cross-contamination during QIAcube processing turned up in test extractions that ran a monoclonal T-cell line alongside about 30 polyclonal samples.

Spanning cysteine to phenylalanine, the CDR3 consists of 16 amino acids. The CDR3 DNA has 48 bases and is translated from base 1. Ends trimmed: V by 3 bases, J by 2 bases; bases unmatched to a gene: 5. CDR1 and CDR2 are read off the germline V gene as SGHDT and YYEEEE. Results the study describes overall, beyond this receptor: Starting ART was linked to a significant rise in TRB diversity, yet even after long-term ART the diversity remained significantly lower than in transplant donor controls. The samples were dated from 2004 to 2017, and the ART regimens that were used may be less effective than current ART regimens. No data were available on ART adherence, viral resistance or therapy changes, limiting inferences about post-ART repertoire changes. HIV repertoires had narrower CDR3 length ranges than controls, and the network structure suggested an antigen-experienced repertoire that shifted only slightly toward naive after ART. Because pre-ART samples had limited cell numbers, unsorted PBMC were profiled rather than sorted CD4+ and CD8+ T cells. Owing to limited PBMC availability, only the TCR beta chain was sequenced, without alpha chain pairing. Expanded TRB clones identified before ART initiation dominated the repertoire at all time points, although this dominance fluctuated and declined in many PLHIV after ART.

The immunoSEQ hsTCRB v3.0 assay was used at survey level resolution to sequence the TRB variable region. TRB sequencing targeted a depth of about 40,000-50,000 T-cell genomes per sample. Pooled TRB libraries were sequenced on an Illumina MiSeq with a v3 150-cycle kit. Concerning the study's data processing: Analysis of repertoires was carried out in R inside a reproducible Nextflow workflow spanning QC, data transformation and analysis. LymphoSeq2, an R package for AIRR-Seq data exploration, was used to implement custom analyses. Four samples that produced fewer than 5000 total TRB sequences were removed, so 150 to 200 HIV repertoires were analyzed. Among the approximately 200 retained HIV repertoires, 55 to 65 were collected before ART initiation and 129 after ART initiation. Repertoires were downsampled to 5000 TRB nucleotide sequences, and summary statistics were averaged over 100 downsampling iterations. The analysis kept only TRB sequences whose CDR3 regions were at least seven amino acids long. Diversity was assessed using a clonality score derived from Shannon entropy and using the Gini coefficient. In the repertoire networks, any two of the top 5000 CDR3 amino acid sequences were linked whenever the two sequences differed by an edit distance of one. For TRB CDR3 amino acid sequences, antigen specificity groups and MHC restriction were predicted with GLIPH2. CDR3 amino acid sequences were matched against VDJdb and McPAS-TCR to flag known CMV, EBV, HIV or tissue antigen associations. Pre-ART, post-ART and control groups were compared with Wilcoxon signed-rank tests and Holm-Bonferroni correction. Sourced from immuneACCESS, this table was stored by TCRdb with only in-frame sequences that have V and J called. A share of the clones is absent; for the studies checked, an unresolved V gene accounts for under half, and the remainder has no known explanation. That table furnishes V, J and clone size, whereas the DNA furnished D and trimming. This sample comprises roughly 45,000 clones, about 86% of them detected only once. In total, the top ten clones hold 2.5% to 3% of the sample.

To be included, a participant needed at least one PBMC sample from before ART initiation plus at least two post-ART samples. Treatment was received in the United States of America by all participants with HIV. Cryopreserved samples of about 0.95-10 million PBMC were thawed and washed before DNA extraction. At the time of the earliest PBMC sample for each participant with HIV, ages ranged from about 20 to 54 years. PBMC samples from each participant spanned 1-4 timepoints before ART initiation and 2-8 timepoints after ART initiation, with a median of 7 samples. For every participant, serial HIV viral load, CD4+ T-cell count, ART history and demographic data were obtained. A Qiagen kit on a QIAcube was used to extract genomic DNA from unsorted PBMC, with samples processed in batches of 12.

The chain was built from TRBV5-6 and TRBJ1-4; 9 junctional bases match TRBD1. The starting material was unsorted PBMCs, obtained 0.8 years after starting antiretroviral therapy. This TCR was recovered from a woman under 30 with HIV. For the CDR3, the sequence is CASSWGDRGTNEKLFF. The DNA sequence is given as TGTGCCAGCAGCTGGGGAGACAGGGGGACTAATGAAAAACTGTTTTTT.